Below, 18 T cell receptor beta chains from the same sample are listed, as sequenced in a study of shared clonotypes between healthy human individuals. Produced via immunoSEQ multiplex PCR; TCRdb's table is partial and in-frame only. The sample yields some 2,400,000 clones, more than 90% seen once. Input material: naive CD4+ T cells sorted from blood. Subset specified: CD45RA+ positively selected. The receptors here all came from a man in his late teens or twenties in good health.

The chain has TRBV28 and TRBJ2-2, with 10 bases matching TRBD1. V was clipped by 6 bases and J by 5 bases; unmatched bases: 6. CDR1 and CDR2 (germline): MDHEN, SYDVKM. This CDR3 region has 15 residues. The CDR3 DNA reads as TGTGCCAGCAGAAAGACAGGGGGCGGGACCGGGGAGCTGTTTTTT. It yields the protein CASRKTGGGTGELFF.

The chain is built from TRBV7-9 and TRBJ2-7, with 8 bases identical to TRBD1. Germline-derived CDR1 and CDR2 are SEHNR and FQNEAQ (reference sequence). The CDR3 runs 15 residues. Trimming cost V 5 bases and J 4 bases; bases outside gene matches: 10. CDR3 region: CASSRGGQGAYEQYF. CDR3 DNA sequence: TGTGCCAGCAGCCGGGGCGGACAGGGAGCGTACGAGCAGTACTTC.

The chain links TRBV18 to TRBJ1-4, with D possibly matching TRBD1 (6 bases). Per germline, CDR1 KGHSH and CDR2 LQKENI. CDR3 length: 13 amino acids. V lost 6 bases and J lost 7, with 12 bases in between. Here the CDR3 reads CASSTGPGEKLFF. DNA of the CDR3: TGTGCCAGCTCCACAGGGCCAGGTGAAAAACTGTTTTTT.

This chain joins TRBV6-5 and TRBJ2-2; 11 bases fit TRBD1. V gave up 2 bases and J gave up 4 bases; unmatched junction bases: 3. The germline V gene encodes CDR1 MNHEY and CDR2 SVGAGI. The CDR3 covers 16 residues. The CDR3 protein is CASSYGQGASTGELFF. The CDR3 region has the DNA TGTGCCAGCAGTTACGGACAGGGGGCAAGCACCGGGGAGCTGTTTTTT.

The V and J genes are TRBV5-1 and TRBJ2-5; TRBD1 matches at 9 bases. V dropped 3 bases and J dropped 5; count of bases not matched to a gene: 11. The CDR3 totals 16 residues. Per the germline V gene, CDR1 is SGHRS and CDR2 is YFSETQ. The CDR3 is CASSSTGTGSSETQYF. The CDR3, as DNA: TGCGCCAGCAGCTCCACCGGGACAGGGTCGTCGGAGACCCAGTACTTC. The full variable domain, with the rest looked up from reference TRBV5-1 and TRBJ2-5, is KAGVTQTPRYLIKTRGQQVTLSCSPISGHRSVSWYQQTPGQGLQFLFEYFSETQRNKGNFPGRFSGRQFSNSRSEMNVSTLELGDSALYLCASSSTGTGSSETQYFGPGTRLLVL.

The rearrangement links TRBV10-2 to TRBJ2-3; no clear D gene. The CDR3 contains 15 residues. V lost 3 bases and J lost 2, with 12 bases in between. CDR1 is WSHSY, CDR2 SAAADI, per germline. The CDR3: CASSDLVRSTDTQYF. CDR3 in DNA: TGCGCCAGCAGTGATTTAGTCAGGTCCACAGATACGCAGTATTTT.

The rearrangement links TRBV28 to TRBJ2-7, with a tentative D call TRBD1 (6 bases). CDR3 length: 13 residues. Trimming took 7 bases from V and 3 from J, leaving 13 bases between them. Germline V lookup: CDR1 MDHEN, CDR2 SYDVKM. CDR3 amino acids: CASKQGLNYEQYF. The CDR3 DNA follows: TGTGCCAGCAAGCAGGGGCTCAACTACGAGCAGTACTTC.

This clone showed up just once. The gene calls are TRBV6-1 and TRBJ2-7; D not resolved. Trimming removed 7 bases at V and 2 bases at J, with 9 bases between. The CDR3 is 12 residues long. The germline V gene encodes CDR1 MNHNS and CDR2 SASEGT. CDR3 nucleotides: TGTGCCAGCAACCGCTTCGCCTACGAGCAGTACTTC. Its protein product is CASNRFAYEQYF.

This chain's CDR3 is CASSFGQGSSYNSPLHF. The DNA for the CDR3 is TGTGCCAGCAGCTTCGGACAGGGAAGCTCCTATAATTCACCCCTCCACTTT. V and J are TRBV7-8 and TRBJ1-6; 8 positions match TRBD1. Trimming cost V 3 bases and J 0 bases; bases outside gene matches: 4. CDR3 length: 17 amino acids. Germline V lookup: CDR1 SGHVS, CDR2 FQNEAQ.

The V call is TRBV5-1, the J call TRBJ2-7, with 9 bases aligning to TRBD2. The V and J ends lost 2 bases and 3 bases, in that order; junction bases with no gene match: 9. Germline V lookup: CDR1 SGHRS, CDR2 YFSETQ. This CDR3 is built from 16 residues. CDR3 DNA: TGCGCCAGCAGCTTTTCTAGCGGGGAGCCCATCTACGAGCAGTACTTC. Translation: CASSFSSGEPIYEQYF.

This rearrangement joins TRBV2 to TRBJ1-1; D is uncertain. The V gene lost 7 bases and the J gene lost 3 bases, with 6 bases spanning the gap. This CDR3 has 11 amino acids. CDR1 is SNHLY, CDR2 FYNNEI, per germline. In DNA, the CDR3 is TGTGCCAGCAAAATCCACACTGAAGCTTTCTTT. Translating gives CASKIHTEAFF.

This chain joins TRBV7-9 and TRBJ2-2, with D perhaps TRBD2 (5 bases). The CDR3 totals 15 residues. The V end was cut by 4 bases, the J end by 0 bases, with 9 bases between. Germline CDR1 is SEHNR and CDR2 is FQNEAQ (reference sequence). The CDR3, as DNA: TGTGCCAGCAGCTCCAATAGCGCGAACACCGGGGAGCTGTTTTTT. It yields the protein CASSSNSANTGELFF.

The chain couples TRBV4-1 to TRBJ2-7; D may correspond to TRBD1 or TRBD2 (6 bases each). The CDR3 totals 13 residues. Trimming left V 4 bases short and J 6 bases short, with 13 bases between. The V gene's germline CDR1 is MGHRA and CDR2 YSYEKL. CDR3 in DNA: TGCGCCAGCAGCCCCCTGGGGGGCGGCGAGCAGTACTTC. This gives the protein CASSPLGGGEQYF.

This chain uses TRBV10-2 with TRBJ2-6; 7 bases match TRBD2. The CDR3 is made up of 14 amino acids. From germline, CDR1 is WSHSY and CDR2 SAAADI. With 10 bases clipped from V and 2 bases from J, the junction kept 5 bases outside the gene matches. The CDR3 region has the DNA TGCGCCATCTCCCGGGGGGCTGGGGCCAACGTCCTGACTTTC. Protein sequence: CAISRGAGANVLTF.

In nucleotides, the CDR3 is TGTGCCAGCACCAGTTTCCCGAATGAGCAGTTCTTC. Amino acids: CASTSFPNEQFF. The chain couples TRBV28 to TRBJ2-1; D is unclear. Germline V lookup: CDR1 MDHEN, CDR2 SYDVKM. The length of the CDR3 is 12 residues. V was pared by 7 bases and J by 7 bases, with 11 bases between.

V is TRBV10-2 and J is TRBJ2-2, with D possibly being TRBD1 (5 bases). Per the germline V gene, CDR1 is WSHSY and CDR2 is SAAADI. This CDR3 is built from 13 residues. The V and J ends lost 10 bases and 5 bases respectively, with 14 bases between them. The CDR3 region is CATREHLTGELFF. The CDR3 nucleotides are TGCGCCACCAGGGAACACCTAACCGGGGAGCTGTTTTTT.

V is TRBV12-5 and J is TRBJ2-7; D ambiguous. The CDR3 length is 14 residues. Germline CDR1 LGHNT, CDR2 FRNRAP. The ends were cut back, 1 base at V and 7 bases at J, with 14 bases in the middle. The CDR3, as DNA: TGTGCTAGTGGTTTGGACTACCTTCTTAGAGAGCAGTACTTC. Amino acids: CASGLDYLLREQYF.

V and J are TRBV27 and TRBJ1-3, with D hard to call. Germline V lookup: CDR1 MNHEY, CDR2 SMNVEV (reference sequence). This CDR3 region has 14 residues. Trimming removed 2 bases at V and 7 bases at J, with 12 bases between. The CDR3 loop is CASSLNGIQNTIYF. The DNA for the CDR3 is TGTGCCAGCAGTTTAAACGGGATTCAGAACACCATATATTTT.